The present entry profiles one TCR beta chain with its context. This specimen belongs to a study of blood T cell repertoires in COVID-19. Repertoires were generated with immunoSEQ multiplex PCR, while TCRdb's copy carries only in-frame clones and drops some. The sample holds roughly 100,000 clones; 75% to 90% are singletons and the top ten take more than 1.5%. With 4 bases clipped from V and 6 bases from J, the junction kept 12 bases outside the gene matches. Looked up from germline, CDR1 is LGHDT and CDR2 is YNNKEL (reference sequence). The CDR3 runs to 19 residues. The sequenced sample was peripheral blood. The chain carries TRBV3-1 (or the pseudogene TRBV3-2) and TRBJ2-6; 13 bases agree with TRBD2. This clonotype was obtained from a man at least 80 years old with acute or convalescent COVID-19. The CDR3 sequence: CASSPRTSGSLVLANVLTF. The CDR3 DNA is TGTGCCAGCAGCCCGAGGACTAGCGGGAGCCTTGTACTGGCCAACGTCCTGACTTTC.